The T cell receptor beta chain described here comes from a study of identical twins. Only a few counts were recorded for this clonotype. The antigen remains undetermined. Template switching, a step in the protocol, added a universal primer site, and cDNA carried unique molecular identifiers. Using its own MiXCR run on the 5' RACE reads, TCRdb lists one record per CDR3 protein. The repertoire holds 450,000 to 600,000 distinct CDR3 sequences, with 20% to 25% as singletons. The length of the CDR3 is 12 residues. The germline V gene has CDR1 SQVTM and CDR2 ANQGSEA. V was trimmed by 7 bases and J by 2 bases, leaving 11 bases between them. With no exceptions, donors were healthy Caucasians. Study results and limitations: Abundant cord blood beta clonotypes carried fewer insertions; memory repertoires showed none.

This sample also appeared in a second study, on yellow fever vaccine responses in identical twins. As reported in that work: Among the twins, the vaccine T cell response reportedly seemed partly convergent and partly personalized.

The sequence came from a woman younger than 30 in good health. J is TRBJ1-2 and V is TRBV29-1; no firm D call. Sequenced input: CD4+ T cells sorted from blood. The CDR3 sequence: CSARTENYGYTF. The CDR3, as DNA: TGCAGCGCCCGGACGGAAAACTATGGCTACACCTTC.